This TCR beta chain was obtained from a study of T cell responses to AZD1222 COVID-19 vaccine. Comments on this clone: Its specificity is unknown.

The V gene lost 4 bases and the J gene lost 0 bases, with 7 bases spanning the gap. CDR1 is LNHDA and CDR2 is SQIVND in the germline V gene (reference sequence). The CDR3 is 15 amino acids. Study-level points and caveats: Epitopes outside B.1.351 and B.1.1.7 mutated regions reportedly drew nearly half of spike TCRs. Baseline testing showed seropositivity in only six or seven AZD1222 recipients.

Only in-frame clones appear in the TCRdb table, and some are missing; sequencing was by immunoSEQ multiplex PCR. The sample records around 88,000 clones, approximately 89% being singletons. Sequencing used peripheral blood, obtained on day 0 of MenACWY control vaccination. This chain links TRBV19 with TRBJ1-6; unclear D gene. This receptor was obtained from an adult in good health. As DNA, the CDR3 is TGTGCCAGTAGTACAGGCACCTCCTATAATTCACCCCTCCACTTT. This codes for CASSTGTSYNSPLHF.